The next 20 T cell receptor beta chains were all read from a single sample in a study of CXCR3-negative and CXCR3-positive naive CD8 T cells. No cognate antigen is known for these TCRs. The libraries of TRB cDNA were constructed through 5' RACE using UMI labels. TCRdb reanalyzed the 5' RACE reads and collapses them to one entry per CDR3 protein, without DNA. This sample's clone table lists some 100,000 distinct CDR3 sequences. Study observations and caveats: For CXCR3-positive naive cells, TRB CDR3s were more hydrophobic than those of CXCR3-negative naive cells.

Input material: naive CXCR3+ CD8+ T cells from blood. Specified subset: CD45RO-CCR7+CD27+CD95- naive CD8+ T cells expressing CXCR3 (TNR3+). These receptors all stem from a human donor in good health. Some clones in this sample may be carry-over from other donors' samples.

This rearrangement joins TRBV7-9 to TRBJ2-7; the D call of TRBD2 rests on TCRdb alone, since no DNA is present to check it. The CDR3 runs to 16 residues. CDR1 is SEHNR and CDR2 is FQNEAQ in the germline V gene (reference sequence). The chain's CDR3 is CASSDTSGDVHYEQYF.

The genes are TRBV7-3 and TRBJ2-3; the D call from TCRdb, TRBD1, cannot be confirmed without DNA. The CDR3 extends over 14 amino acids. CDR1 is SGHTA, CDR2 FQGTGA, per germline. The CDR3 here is CASSSLGGTDTQYF. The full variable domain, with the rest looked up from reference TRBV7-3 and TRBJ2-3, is GAGVSQTPSNKVTEKGKYVELRCDPISGHTALYWYRQSLGQGPEFLIYFQGTGAADDSGLPNDRFFAVRPEGSVSTLKIQRTERGDSAVYLCASSSLGGTDTQYFGPGTRLTVL.

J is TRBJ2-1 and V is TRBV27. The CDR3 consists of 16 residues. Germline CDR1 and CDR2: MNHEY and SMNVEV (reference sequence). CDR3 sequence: CASSSTSFSTYNEQFF.

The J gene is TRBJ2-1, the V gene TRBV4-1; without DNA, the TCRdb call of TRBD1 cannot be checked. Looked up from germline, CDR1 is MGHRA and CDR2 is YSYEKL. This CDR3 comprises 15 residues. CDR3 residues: CASSQGQGEFNEQFF.

The CDR3 loop is CASSLSGSYGYTF. The gene calls are TRBV6-2 or TRBV6-3 and TRBJ1-2; the TCRdb D gene call, TRBD1, has no DNA to confirm it. CDR3 length: 13 residues. Germline V gene data show CDR1 as MNHEY and CDR2 as SVGEGT.

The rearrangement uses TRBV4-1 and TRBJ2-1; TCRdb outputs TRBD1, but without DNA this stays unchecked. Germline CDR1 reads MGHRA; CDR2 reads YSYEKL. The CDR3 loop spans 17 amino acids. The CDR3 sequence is CASSQVLTGTSYNEQFF.

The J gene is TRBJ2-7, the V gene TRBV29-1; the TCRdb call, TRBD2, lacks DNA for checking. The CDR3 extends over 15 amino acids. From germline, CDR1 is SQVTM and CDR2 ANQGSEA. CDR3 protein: CSVELAGGLSYEQYF.

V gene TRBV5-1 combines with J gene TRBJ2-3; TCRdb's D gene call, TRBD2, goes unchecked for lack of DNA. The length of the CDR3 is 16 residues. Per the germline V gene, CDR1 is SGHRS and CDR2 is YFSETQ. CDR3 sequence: CASSLKRGGRTDTQYF. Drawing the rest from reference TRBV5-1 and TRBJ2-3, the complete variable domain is KAGVTQTPRYLIKTRGQQVTLSCSPISGHRSVSWYQQTPGQGLQFLFEYFSETQRNKGNFPGRFSGRQFSNSRSEMNVSTLELGDSALYLCASSLKRGGRTDTQYFGPGTRLTVL.

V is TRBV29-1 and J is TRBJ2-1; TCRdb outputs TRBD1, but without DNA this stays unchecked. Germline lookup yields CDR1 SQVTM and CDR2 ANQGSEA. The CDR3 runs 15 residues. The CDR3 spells CSVFLGQDSYNEQFF.

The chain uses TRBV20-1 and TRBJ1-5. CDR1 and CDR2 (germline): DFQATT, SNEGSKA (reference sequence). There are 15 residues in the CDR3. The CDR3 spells CSARSFRDSNQPQHF.

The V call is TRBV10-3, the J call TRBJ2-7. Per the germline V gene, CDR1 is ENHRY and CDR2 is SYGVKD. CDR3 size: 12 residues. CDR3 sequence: CAISWTSGEQYF.

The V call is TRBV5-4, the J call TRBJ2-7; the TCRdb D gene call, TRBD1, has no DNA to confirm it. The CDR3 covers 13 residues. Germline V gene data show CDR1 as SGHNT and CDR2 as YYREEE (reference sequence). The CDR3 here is CASSLQGIYEQYF.

CDR3 in amino acids: CASSPNPSGSTDTQYF. J is TRBJ2-3 and V is TRBV4-1; without DNA, the TCRdb call of TRBD2 cannot be checked. There are 16 residues in the CDR3. Germline-derived CDR1 and CDR2 are MGHRA and YSYEKL.

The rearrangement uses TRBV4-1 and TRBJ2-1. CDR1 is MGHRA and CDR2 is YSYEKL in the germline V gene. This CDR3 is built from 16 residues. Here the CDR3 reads CASSQDGVALGNEQFF.

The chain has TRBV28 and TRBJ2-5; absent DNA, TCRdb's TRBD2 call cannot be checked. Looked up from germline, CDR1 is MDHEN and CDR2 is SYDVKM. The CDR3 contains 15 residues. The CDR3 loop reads CASSGLAGERETQYF.

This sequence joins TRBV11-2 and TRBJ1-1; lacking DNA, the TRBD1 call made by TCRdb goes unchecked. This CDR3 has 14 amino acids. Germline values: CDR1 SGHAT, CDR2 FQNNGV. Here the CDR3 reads CASSLPRGQTEAFF.

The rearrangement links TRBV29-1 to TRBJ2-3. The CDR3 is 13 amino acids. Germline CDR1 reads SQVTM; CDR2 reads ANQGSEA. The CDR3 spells CSVNRDSTDTQYF.

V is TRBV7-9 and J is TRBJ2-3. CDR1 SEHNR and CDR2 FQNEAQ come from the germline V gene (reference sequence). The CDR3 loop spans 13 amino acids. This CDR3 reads CASSFPYADTQYF.

The CDR3 sequence: CASSEWTSGFYNEQFF. This chain connects TRBV14 to TRBJ2-1; the TCRdb call, TRBD2, lacks DNA for checking. Germline V gene sequence: CDR1 SGHDN, CDR2 FVKESK. CDR3 length: 16 amino acids.

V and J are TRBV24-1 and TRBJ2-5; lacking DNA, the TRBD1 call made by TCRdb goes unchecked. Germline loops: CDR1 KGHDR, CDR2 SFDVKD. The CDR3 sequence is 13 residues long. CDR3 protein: CATSGTGSETQYF.